These 6 T cell receptor beta chains share one sample of origin, sequenced in a study of cytomegalovirus exposure and HLA in healthy donors. The primer mix had 60 Vbeta and 13 Jbeta primers. Profiled with immunoSEQ multiplex PCR; TCRdb holds only in-frame clones, not every one. The sample records approximately 150,000 clones, approximately 83% being singletons. Sequenced material: PBMCs. The receptor source for this set is a male donor in good health and CMV-seronegative.

This chain uses TRBV30 with TRBJ2-7, with D unresolved. Trimming took 2 bases from V and 7 from J, leaving 9 bases between them. This CDR3 region has 11 residues. From germline, CDR1 is GTSNPN and CDR2 SVGIG (reference sequence). CDR3 in DNA: TGTGCCTGGAGTCCTATGGTAGAGCAGTACTTC. As protein: CAWSPMVEQYF.

This clone was counted a few times. This chain links TRBV5-4 with TRBJ2-5; 9 bases map to TRBD2. Germline V gene lookup returns CDR1 SGHNT and CDR2 YYREEE (reference sequence). V lost 3 bases, J lost 5 bases, and 11 bases stayed unmatched. The CDR3 contains 16 residues. The CDR3 nucleotides are TGTGCCAGCAGCTCCCTCAAAGCGGGAGGAGTGGAGACCCAGTACTTC. Translating it yields CASSSLKAGGVETQYF. The full variable domain, completed using reference TRBV5-4 and TRBJ2-5, is ETGVTQSPTHLIKTRGQQVTLRCSSQSGHNTVSWYQQALGQGPQFIFQYYREEENGRGNFPPRFSGLQFPNYSSELNVNALELDDSALYLCASSSLKAGGVETQYFGPGTRLLVL.

The chain combines TRBV28 with TRBJ2-7; 7 nucleotides agree with TRBD1. The germline CDR1 and CDR2 sequences are MDHEN and SYDVKM. The CDR3 is 15 amino acids. The V gene end was trimmed by 1 base and the J gene end by 4 bases; junction bases not matched to a gene: 7. The CDR3: CASSLLTGSGYEQYF. The CDR3 region has the DNA TGTGCCAGCAGTTTATTGACAGGGAGTGGGTACGAGCAGTACTTC.

V and J are TRBV6-4 and TRBJ2-1, with D tentatively TRBD2 (6 bases). The V end lost 2 bases, the J end lost 8 bases, and 19 bases lay between the germline ends. The CDR3 runs to 16 residues. Germline CDR1 reads MRHNA; CDR2 reads SNTAGT. This CDR3 is CASSDPSGASVHEQFF. In DNA, the CDR3 is TGTGCCAGCAGTGACCCCTCAGGTGCTAGCGTTCATGAGCAGTTCTTC.

This chain uses TRBV6-5 with TRBJ1-4; TRBD1 matches 10 bases. The germline CDR1 and CDR2 sequences are MNHEY and SVGAGI. J gave up 8 bases and V 2 bases, and 5 bases lay outside the gene matches. The CDR3 is made up of 15 amino acids. The CDR3: CASSYDGTGAEKLFF. Written as DNA, the CDR3 is TGTGCCAGCAGTTACGACGGGACAGGGGCGGAAAAACTGTTTTTT.

The chain has TRBV5-1 and TRBJ1-6; perhaps TRBD1 as D (5 bases). With 8 bases removed from V and 0 bases from J, the gap between germline ends came to 9 bases. The CDR3 runs 14 residues. CDR1 is SGHRS, CDR2 YFSETQ, per germline. CDR3 in amino acids: CASQGGSYNSPLHF. The DNA of the CDR3 is TGCGCCAGTCAGGGAGGCTCCTATAATTCACCCCTCCACTTT.